The 9 T cell receptor beta chains below were found in one sample sequenced in a study. Using its own MiXCR run on the 5' RACE reads, TCRdb lists one record per CDR3 protein. The sample records approximately 47,000 distinct CDR3 sequences, 28% being singletons. Input material: naive CD4+ T cells sorted from blood. As to subset: naive CD4+ T cells, CD4+CD45RA+CD25-. These receptor sequences come from a female donor with breast cancer.

This clonotype has just a few counts. The V and J genes are TRBV30 and TRBJ2-7; the D gene could be TRBD1 or TRBD2 (6 bases each). Trimming shortened V by 7 bases and J by 3 bases, and 10 bases separated the two germline ends. Looked up from germline, CDR1 is GTSNPN and CDR2 is SVGIG (reference sequence). The CDR3 extends over 11 amino acids. CDR3 DNA sequence: TGTGCCTCCGAGGGGGGCTACGAGCAGTACTTC. This encodes CASEGGYEQYF.

This chain links TRBV4-2 with TRBJ1-2; D ambiguous. The V end lost 0 bases, the J end lost 4 bases, and 9 bases lay between the germline ends. The germline V gene encodes CDR1 LGHNA and CDR2 YNFKEQ. CDR3 size: 14 residues. The CDR3 protein is CASSQDGDSYGYTF. CDR3 nucleotide sequence: TGTGCCAGCAGCCAAGATGGAGACTCCTATGGCTACACCTTC.

J is TRBJ2-7 and V is TRBV9; D possibly corresponds to TRBD2 (5 bases). Trimming removed 7 bases at V and 0 bases at J, with 11 bases between. Germline V gene data show CDR1 as SGDLS and CDR2 as YYNGEE. This CDR3 is 13 amino acids long. The CDR3 nucleotides are TGTGCCAGCTCCGGAGGCTCCTCCTACGAGCAGTACTTC. Protein: CASSGGSSYEQYF.

This clonotype appeared a few times. The chain has TRBV27 and TRBJ1-2, with 11 bases aligning to TRBD1. The CDR3 length is 18 residues. V shed 5 bases and J 2 bases; nucleotides not matched to a gene: 13. Germline CDR1 and CDR2: MNHEY and SMNVEV (reference sequence). The CDR3: CASSPKPPDRGRNYGYTF. The CDR3 DNA reads TGTGCCAGCAGTCCCAAACCCCCGGACAGGGGGCGGAACTATGGCTACACCTTC.

This clonotype has a handful of counts. The chain couples TRBV2 to TRBJ2-3, with 13 bases lining up with TRBD2. The germline CDR1 and CDR2 sequences are SNHLY and FYNNEI. V gave up 1 base and J gave up 6 bases; unmatched junction bases: 13. The CDR3 is made up of 19 amino acids. The CDR3 reads CASSEVGRTSGSRLDTQYF. The CDR3, as DNA: TGTGCCAGCAGTGAAGTCGGGCGGACTAGCGGGAGTCGGTTGGATACGCAGTATTTT.

The CDR3 here is CASSYSIVTNYGYTF. The CDR3 DNA follows: TGTGCCAGCAGTTACTCGATTGTCACCAACTATGGCTACACCTTC. The V call is TRBV6-5, the J call TRBJ1-2; no firm D call. CDR1 is MNHEY and CDR2 is SVGAGI in the germline V gene. V was pared by 0 bases and J by 2 bases, with 10 bases between. The CDR3 is 15 residues long.

A few counts support this clonotype. The CDR3 carries no conserved terminal phenylalanine or tryptophan, so it likely arises from a read error. This chain connects TRBV20-1 to TRBJ2-1; D gene uncertain. Trimming removed 5 bases at V and 4 bases at J, with 15 bases between. The germline V gene has CDR1 DFQATT and CDR2 SNEGSKA (reference sequence). This CDR3 has 14 residues. DNA for the CDR3: TGCAGTGCTCAGAGTCCCTCCTTTTACAATGAGCAGTTCTCC. Its translation: CSAQSPSFYNEQFS.

The chain combines TRBV12-3 or TRBV12-4 with TRBJ1-1; possible D gene TRBD1, 6 bases. Trimming shortened V by 5 bases and J by 0 bases, and 16 bases separated the two germline ends. The CDR3 is made up of 16 amino acids. The CDR3 sequence: CASSRKSQGMNTEAFF. DNA of the CDR3: TGTGCCAGCAGTCGGAAGTCACAGGGAATGAACACTGAAGCTTTCTTT.

The chain couples TRBV6-1 to TRBJ1-1; unclear D gene. Trimming removed 2 bases at V and 0 bases at J, with 22 bases between. The CDR3 runs to 19 residues. CDR1 and CDR2 (germline): MNHNS, SASEGT. This CDR3 reads CASSENFRRSARMNTEAFF. For the CDR3, the DNA is TGTGCCAGCAGTGAAAACTTTAGACGTTCGGCCAGGATGAACACTGAAGCTTTCTTT.